Below are 5 T cell receptor beta chains sequenced from a single sample in a study of blood T cell repertoires in COVID-19. Some clones are missing from TCRdb's copy, which holds only in-frame ones; the method was immunoSEQ multiplex PCR. The sample shows over 250,000 clones, 75% to 90% of them seen only once. The sample comprised PBMCs or T cells enriched from blood (not recorded which). These receptor sequences come from a woman under 30 who had recovered from COVID-19.

This clone was counted a single time. The chain employs TRBV7-2 and TRBJ1-1; possible D gene TRBD1, 5 bases. Trimming removed 5 bases at V and 7 bases at J, with 14 bases between. Germline V gene sequence: CDR1 SGHTA, CDR2 FQGNSA. The CDR3 runs 13 residues. The CDR3 sequence: CASSLGQNIEAFF. CDR3 in DNA: TGTGCCAGCAGCCTAGGACAAAATATTGAAGCTTTCTTT.

The chain combines TRBV19 with TRBJ2-7; TRBD2 might be the D (5 bases). This CDR3 spans 15 amino acids. Germline V gives CDR1 LNHDA, CDR2 SQIVND (reference sequence). Trimming took off 4 bases at V and 3 bases at J, with 16 bases between the two ends. The CDR3 here is CASSNLEGGRYEQYF. The CDR3 DNA reads as TGTGCCAGTAGTAACCTAGAAGGAGGCCGCTACGAGCAGTACTTC.

J is TRBJ1-2 and V is TRBV5-1; 9 positions agree with TRBD1. CDR3 size: 15 residues. The germline CDR1 and CDR2 sequences are SGHRS and YFSETQ. Trimming cost V 4 bases and J 2 bases; bases outside gene matches: 6. The CDR3: CASSVQGAYNYGYTF. In DNA form, the CDR3 reads TGCGCCAGCAGCGTACAGGGGGCCTACAACTATGGCTACACCTTC.

This chain joins TRBV10-1 and TRBJ2-3, with D hard to call. Trimming cost V 6 bases and J 1 base, with 8 bases left between them. Germline lookup yields CDR1 WNHNN and CDR2 SYGVQD (reference sequence). The CDR3 has 13 amino acids. The CDR3, as DNA: TGCGCCAGCAGCCTCGAGGGCACAGATACGCAGTATTTT. Residues: CASSLEGTDTQYF.

The J gene is TRBJ1-5, the V gene TRBV28; 8 positions match TRBD1. CDR3 length: 15 residues. Per germline, CDR1 MDHEN and CDR2 SYDVKM. V dropped 6 bases and J dropped 2; count of bases not matched to a gene: 6. The CDR3: CASSKDRGGNQPQHF. Written as DNA, the CDR3 is TGTGCCAGCAGCAAAGACAGGGGCGGCAATCAGCCCCAGCATTTT.